Following are 30 T cell receptor beta chains from one sample sequenced in a study of human T cells and chemical hapten exposure (dated by TCRdb to about 2021). Interpreted using the paper, the time point label stands for: pre-sensitization, week 0. This sample's treatment or condition label indicates: therapeutic diphenylcyclopropenone sensitization with weekly scalp DPC. Receptor amplification or capture employed RACE. This sample was sequenced with a NextSeq 500. The public reads were reprocessed in TCRdb via fastp at Q25 and MiXCR, keeping in-frame beta chains. Each entry merges the rows of one CDR3 protein and shows their most common DNA and genes. The sample table shows under 300,000 distinct CDR3 sequences, and approximately 8.6% are seen once. The ten largest clones capture over 2% of the sample. The sequenced sample was whole blood, obtained in connection with sensitization to the hapten diphenylcyclopropenone (DPC). These receptors were obtained from a middle-aged woman with alopecia areata. Some clones in this sample may be carry-over from other donors' samples.

This clonotype was seen a few times. The chain combines TRBV28 with TRBJ2-7, with a tentative D call TRBD2 (5 bases). V was trimmed by 6 bases and J by 3 bases, leaving 18 bases between them. CDR1 MDHEN and CDR2 SYDVKM come from the germline V gene. This CDR3 has 15 amino acids. The CDR3 nucleotides read TGTGCCAGCAGGCTACCGGGATTCGGAAGCTACGAGCAGTACTTC. It is translated as CASRLPGFGSYEQYF. Looking up the rest from reference TRBV28 and TRBJ2-7 gives the full variable domain: DVKVTQSSRYLVKRTGEKVFLECVQDMDHENMFWYRQDPGLGLRLIYFSYDVKMKEKGDIPEGYSVSREKKERFSLILESASTNQTSMYLCASRLPGFGSYEQYFGPGTRLTVT.

The table lists this clonotype with a few counts. V is TRBV28 and J is TRBJ2-5; a weak D match, TRBD2 (6 bases). Per the germline V gene, CDR1 is MDHEN and CDR2 is SYDVKM. CDR3 length: 15 residues. The V end lost 3 bases, the J end lost 1 base, and 12 bases lay between the germline ends. CDR3 bases: TGTGCCAGCAGTTTGGGGGGAGCGAGCCAAGAGACCCAGTACTTC. Its translation: CASSLGGASQETQYF.

There are a few counts of this clonotype. The rearrangement uses TRBV20-1 and TRBJ2-4; unclear D gene. Germline assignment: CDR1 DFQATT and CDR2 SNEGSKA (reference sequence). The CDR3 runs to 15 residues. In DNA, the CDR3 is TGCAGCGGAGATGGGAAGTCTTTAACCAAAAACATTCAGTACTTC. It translates to CSGDGKSLTKNIQYF.

This clonotype was detected a few times. The chain combines TRBV5-8 with TRBJ1-5; D is uncertain. V was shortened by 1 base and J by 6 bases, with 8 bases between the two germline ends. CDR3 length: 13 amino acids. Per the germline V gene, CDR1 is SGHTS and CDR2 is YDEGEE. This CDR3 reads CASSLTIGQPQHF. CDR3 bases: TGTGCCAGCAGCTTGACCATAGGTCAGCCCCAGCATTTT.

The chain joins TRBV20-1 to TRBJ2-6, with 7 positions matching TRBD2. V was clipped by 2 bases and J by 4 bases; unmatched bases: 8. The CDR3 length is 16 residues. Germline values: CDR1 DFQATT, CDR2 SNEGSKA (reference sequence). For the CDR3, the DNA is TGCAGTGCTAGACGCGCGGGAGTAACCGGGGCCAACGTCCTGACTTTC. This translates into CSARRAGVTGANVLTF.

The CDR3 nucleotides read TGCAGTGCTAGGACTAGCGGGAGTTTTTTCCGGAATGAGCAGTTCTTC. Its protein is CSARTSGSFFRNEQFF. The rearrangement joins TRBV20-1 to TRBJ2-1; 12 bases map to TRBD2. Looked up from germline, CDR1 is DFQATT and CDR2 is SNEGSKA (reference sequence). After removal of 3 bases from V and 7 bases from J, the junction contained 10 bases not matched to a gene. The CDR3 has 16 residues.

The table lists this clonotype with many counts. The chain is built from TRBV7-9 and TRBJ1-6; a possible D gene is TRBD1 (5 bases). The length of the CDR3 is 14 residues. V lost 5 bases, J lost 4 bases, and 9 bases lay in between. Germline lookup yields CDR1 SEHNR and CDR2 FQNEAQ (reference sequence). The CDR3 region is CASSRDRYNSPLHF. DNA for the CDR3: TGTGCCAGCAGCCGCGACAGATATAATTCACCCCTCCACTTT. The full variable domain, rest sourced from reference TRBV7-9 and TRBJ1-6, is DTGVSQNPRHKITKRGQNVTFRCDPISEHNRLYWYRQTLGQGPEFLTYFQNEAQLEKSRLLSDRFSAERPKGSFSTLEIQRTEQGDSAMYLCASSRDRYNSPLHFGNGTRLTVT.

The V call is TRBV25-1, the J call TRBJ2-7, with TRBD1 matching 11 bases. Per the germline V gene, CDR1 is MGHDK and CDR2 is SYGVNS. J lost 2 bases, V lost 5 bases, and 5 bases had no gene match. The CDR3 spans 15 residues. CDR3 in amino acids: CASSFAGQGAYEQYF. In DNA form, the CDR3 reads TGTGCCAGCAGTTTCGCGGGACAGGGGGCCTACGAGCAGTACTTC.

This rearrangement joins TRBV29-1 to TRBJ1-2, with D possibly TRBD1 on 6 matching bases. With 8 bases removed from V and 4 bases from J, the gap between germline ends came to 26 bases. Germline V gene data show CDR1 as SQVTM and CDR2 as ANQGSEA. The CDR3 is 16 residues long. The CDR3 nucleotides are TGCAGCAGCCTGATAGGGGGAGTTCGTGGTTCCTATGGCTACACCTTC. Amino acid sequence: CSSLIGGVRGSYGYTF.

Comments on this clonotype: Sequence at one end of the junction differs from germline and may be a read error. The chain links TRBV7-9 to TRBJ2-1, with 10 bases fitting TRBD2. Germline-derived CDR1 and CDR2 are SEHNR and FQNEAQ (reference sequence). The CDR3 covers 16 residues. In DNA, the CDR3 is TGTGCCAGCAGGTTAGGGGGGACTAGCGACCACAATGAGCAGTTCTTC. Residues: CASRLGGTSDHNEQFF.

This clonotype was counted only a few times. The V gene is TRBV6-2 or TRBV6-3, the J gene TRBJ2-1, with D possibly TRBD1 on 6 matching bases. The V and J ends lost 6 bases and 8 bases respectively, with 20 bases between them. CDR1 and CDR2 from the germline V gene are MNHEY and SVGEGT. This CDR3 spans 15 amino acids. CDR3 in amino acids: CASRSGVQMLDEQFF. For the CDR3, the DNA is TGTGCCAGCAGGTCAGGGGTCCAGATGTTGGATGAGCAGTTCTTC.

The chain has TRBV4-3 and TRBJ1-5; D is uncertain. V lost 0 bases to trimming and J lost 7 bases, with 7 bases between them. Germline loops: CDR1 LGHNA, CDR2 YSLEER. The CDR3 totals 13 residues. The CDR3 sequence is CASSQDIDQPQHF. The CDR3 region has the DNA TGCGCCAGCAGCCAAGATATCGACCAGCCCCAGCATTTT.

This clonotype was detected many times. The V call is TRBV9, the J call TRBJ1-1, with D possibly being TRBD1 (5 bases). Trimming took 2 bases from V and 7 from J, leaving 12 bases between them. Looked up from germline, CDR1 is SGDLS and CDR2 is YYNGEE. The CDR3 extends over 13 amino acids. The CDR3 loop reads CASSVLNGGEAFF. In DNA, the CDR3 is TGTGCCAGCAGCGTCCTGAACGGGGGTGAAGCTTTCTTT.

This chain links TRBV12-3 or TRBV12-4 with TRBJ2-5; 7 bases fit TRBD2. Trimming took 6 bases from V and 7 from J; bases not matched to a gene: 5. The CDR3 has 12 residues. Here the CDR3 reads CASSLAAMTQYF. The CDR3 nucleotides are TGTGCCAGCAGCCTAGCGGCGATGACCCAGTACTTC.

This clonotype was seen repeatedly, ten times or more. The gene calls are TRBV7-2 and TRBJ1-2, with D tentatively TRBD1 (5 bases). Germline V gene sequence: CDR1 SGHTA, CDR2 FQGNSA. Trimming removed 1 base from V and 7 bases from J, with 10 bases in between. The CDR3 contains 13 residues. Here the CDR3 DNA reads TGTGCCAGCAGCTTAGTGGGTGACAGTGGCTACACCTTC. As protein: CASSLVGDSGYTF. Full variable domain (remainder filled in from reference TRBV7-2 and TRBJ1-2): GAGVSQSPSNKVTEKGKDVELRCDPISGHTALYWYRQSLGQGLEFLIYFQGNSAPDKSGLPSDRFSAERTGGSVSTLTIQRTQQEDSAVYLCASSLVGDSGYTFGSGTRLTVV.

This clonotype was seen only a few times. The rearrangement links TRBV5-6 to TRBJ2-1, with 8 bases fitting TRBD2. The CDR3 has 15 amino acids. Germline V gene data show CDR1 as SGHDT and CDR2 as YYEEEE. Losses at the gene ends were 4 bases for V and 2 bases for J; bases not matched to a gene: 5. The CDR3 DNA reads TGTGCCAGCAGCAGCCCGGGACTAGCCTACAATGAGCAGTTCTTC. Translation: CASSSPGLAYNEQFF.

The chain links TRBV24-1 to TRBJ2-5, with D unclear. Trimming left V 0 bases short and J 7 bases short, with 14 bases between. The CDR3 extends over 15 amino acids. CDR1 KGHDR and CDR2 SFDVKD come from the germline V gene. The CDR3 DNA is TGTGCCACCAGTGATTTGCGAGCGCCCTATCCGACCCAGTACTTC. Translating it yields CATSDLRAPYPTQYF.

This clonotype has ten or more counts. The chain couples TRBV12-3 or TRBV12-4 to TRBJ2-1; TRBD2 matches at 8 bases. The CDR3 loop spans 13 amino acids. With V trimmed by 4 bases and J by 9 bases, 5 bases remained unmatched. This chain's CDR3 is CASSSQAGVEQFF. Written as DNA, the CDR3 is TGTGCCAGCAGTTCGCAAGCGGGAGTTGAGCAGTTCTTC.

The sample holds a few counts of this clonotype. J is TRBJ2-2 and V is TRBV7-9, with a tentative D call TRBD1 (5 bases). V gave up 4 bases and J gave up 2 bases, with 17 bases separating them. Germline CDR1 reads SEHNR; CDR2 reads FQNEAQ (reference sequence). The CDR3 extends over 17 amino acids. Written as DNA, the CDR3 is TGTGCCAGCAGCTCGAAAAGGGGTGGCCCAAACACCGGGGAGCTGTTTTTT. Its protein product is CASSSKRGGPNTGELFF.

The chain combines TRBV5-1 with TRBJ1-3; maybe TRBD1 (6 bases). The germline gives CDR1 SGHRS, CDR2 YFSETQ. The V and J ends lost 0 bases and 2 bases respectively, with 12 bases between them. The CDR3 covers 16 residues. CDR3 nucleotides: TGCGCCAGCAGCTTGGCCGGGACACTGGCTGGAAACACCATATATTTT. It yields the protein CASSLAGTLAGNTIYF.

This clonotype turned up a few times. In DNA, the CDR3 is TGCAGTGCTAGAGCGAGTTTGAGGCCGAACACTGAAGCTTTCTTT. Amino acid sequence: CSARASLRPNTEAFF. The V call is TRBV20-1, the J call TRBJ1-1; D remains ambiguous. Germline V CDR1 and CDR2: DFQATT, SNEGSKA (reference sequence). The CDR3 has 15 amino acids. With 1 base removed from V and 1 base from J, the gap between germline ends came to 13 bases.

This clonotype was counted between two and nine times. The chain joins TRBV3-1 to TRBJ2-7, with 9 bases that match TRBD1. Germline CDR1 is LGHDT and CDR2 is YNNKEL (reference sequence). The trim removed 1 base at V and 12 bases at J, leaving 4 bases unmatched. CDR3 length equals 12 residues. This chain's CDR3 is CASSQGDRALYF. The CDR3, as DNA: TGTGCCAGCAGCCAAGGGGACAGGGCCCTGTACTTC.

In regard to this clonotype: Relative to the germline gene, one junction end is altered; a read error may explain this. CDR3 residues: CACSLLGSMNTEAFF. The CDR3 nucleotides are TGTGCCTGCAGCTTGCTGGGGAGCATGAACACTGAAGCTTTCTTT. The chain combines TRBV7-2 with TRBJ1-1; D not resolved. The germline gives CDR1 SGHTA, CDR2 FQGNSA. This CDR3 comprises 15 residues. The variable domain in full, completed from reference TRBV7-2 and TRBJ1-1, reads GAGVSQSPSNKVTEKGKDVELRCDPISGHTALYWYRQSLGQGLEFLIYFQGNSAPDKSGLPSDRFSAERTGGSVSTLTIQRTQQEDSAVYLCACSLLGSMNTEAFFGQGTRLTVV.

This sequence joins TRBV7-9 and TRBJ2-2; 7 bases agree with TRBD1. CDR3 length equals 15 residues. CDR1 and CDR2 from the germline V gene are SEHNR and FQNEAQ (reference sequence). Trimming cost V 5 bases and J 6 bases; bases outside gene matches: 9. The CDR3 sequence is CASSLQGNGAGELFF. CDR3 DNA: TGTGCCAGCAGCCTACAGGGGAATGGAGCCGGGGAGCTGTTTTTT.

This clonotype was observed a handful of times. The gene calls are TRBV6-5 and TRBJ1-4; TRBD1 might be the D (5 bases). Germline lookup yields CDR1 MNHEY and CDR2 SVGAGI. The ends were cut back, 2 bases at V and 8 bases at J, with 18 bases in the middle. The CDR3 has 16 amino acids. CDR3 in DNA: TGTGCCAGCAGTTACAATGGAAGGGGCGCCCCCGAAAAACTGTTTTTT. This codes for CASSYNGRGAPEKLFF.

The V gene is TRBV20-1, the J gene TRBJ1-1, with D possibly being TRBD1 (6 bases). Trimming removed 4 bases at V and 4 bases at J, with 10 bases between. The CDR3 totals 12 residues. Germline V lookup: CDR1 DFQATT, CDR2 SNEGSKA (reference sequence). CDR3 nucleotides: TGCAGTGCTACACTACAGGGCACTGAAGCTTTCTTT. This gives the protein CSATLQGTEAFF.

This CDR3 reads CASSLTSGRAPDTQYF. Written as DNA, the CDR3 is TGTGCCAGCAGCTTGACTAGCGGGAGGGCCCCAGATACGCAGTATTTT. V and J are TRBV7-2 and TRBJ2-3; TRBD2 matches at 14 bases. This CDR3 comprises 16 residues. Germline-derived CDR1 and CDR2 are SGHTA and FQGNSA. Trimming at V came to 3 bases and at J to 4 bases, leaving 3 bases not matched to a gene.

V gene TRBV28 combines with J gene TRBJ2-3; D may be TRBD2 (7 bases). This CDR3 is 16 amino acids long. Trimming stripped 6 bases from V and 4 bases from J, with 20 bases between. In germline, CDR1 is MDHEN, CDR2 SYDVKM. The CDR3 nucleotides are TGTGCCAGCAGCCCCGTGGCGGGGAGGGGGTCAGATACGCAGTATTTT. Encoded protein: CASSPVAGRGSDTQYF.

The chain uses TRBV11-1 and TRBJ2-1, with D unclear. CDR3 size: 16 residues. Germline V gives CDR1 SGHAT, CDR2 FQDESV (reference sequence). Trimming pared 4 bases from V and 0 bases from J, leaving 13 bases between. CDR3 region: CASSSLLVSSYNEQFF. In DNA form, the CDR3 reads TGTGCCAGCAGCTCTCTATTAGTCAGCTCCTACAATGAGCAGTTCTTC.

The V gene is TRBV12-3 or TRBV12-4, the J gene TRBJ1-2, with 8 bases identical to TRBD1. The CDR3 is 13 amino acids. V trimming: 10 bases; J trimming: 5 bases; junction bases outside the gene matches: 9. The CDR3 loop reads CATRGQGPYGYTF. The CDR3 DNA is TGTGCCACCCGAGGACAGGGCCCTTATGGCTACACCTTC.